This TCR beta chain is from a study of blood T cell repertoires in COVID-19. About the research overall: PBMCs, B-cell-depleted T cells, or T cells provided the cDNA or gDNA that made up the material.

The table came from immunoSEQ multiplex PCR; TCRdb's copy has only in-frame clones and leaves some out. The table lists over 150,000 clones, 60% to 85% of them singletons. CDR1 MDHEN and CDR2 SYDVKM come from the germline V gene. This CDR3 is 14 amino acids long. Trimming removed 2 bases from V and 5 bases from J, with 10 bases in between. This TCR was recovered from an elderly man with acute or convalescent COVID-19. The sample taken for sequencing was peripheral blood. The chain combines TRBV28 with TRBJ2-4; the D gene is possibly TRBD1 (5 bases). The CDR3 loop is CASSLLGQQNIQYF. The CDR3 nucleotides are TGTGCCAGCAGTTTACTGGGGCAGCAAAACATTCAGTACTTC.